The clone carrying this T cell receptor beta chain appeared a few times. The sample originates from a study of blood T cell repertoires in COVID-19. Study-wide context: Sites across the United States, Italy and Spain contributed samples from acute and convalescent COVID-19. T cells, B-cell-depleted T cells, or PBMCs provided the cDNA or gDNA that served as material.

The CDR3 totals 14 residues. Trimming cost V 5 bases and J 5 bases; bases outside gene matches: 8. Germline V gene data show CDR1 as SEHNR and CDR2 as FQNEAQ (reference sequence). As handled by the study authors: Amplification of reference gene primers provided the estimated nucleated cell counts. Some clones are missing from TCRdb's copy, which holds only in-frame ones; the method was immunoSEQ multiplex PCR. V and J calls and clone size come straight from that table; D and trimming were deduced from the DNA. The sample consists of 100,000 or so clones, 65% to 90% of them appearing once. This TCR came from a man in his fifties with acute or convalescent COVID-19. Material for sequencing was peripheral blood. This chain joins TRBV7-9 and TRBJ1-2; 7 bases align to TRBD1. CDR3: CASSKTGERYGYTF. Written as DNA, the CDR3 is TGTGCCAGCAGCAAAACAGGGGAGAGGTATGGCTACACCTTC.